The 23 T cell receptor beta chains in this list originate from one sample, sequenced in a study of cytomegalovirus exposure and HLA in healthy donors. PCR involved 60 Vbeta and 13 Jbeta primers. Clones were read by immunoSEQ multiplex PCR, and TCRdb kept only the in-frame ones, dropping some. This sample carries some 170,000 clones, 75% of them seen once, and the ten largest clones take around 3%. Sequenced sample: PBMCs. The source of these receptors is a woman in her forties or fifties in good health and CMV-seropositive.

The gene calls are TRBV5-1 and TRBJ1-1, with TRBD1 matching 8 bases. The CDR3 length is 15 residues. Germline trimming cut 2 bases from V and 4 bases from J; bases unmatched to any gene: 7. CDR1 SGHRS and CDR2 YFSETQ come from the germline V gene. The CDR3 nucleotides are TGCGCCAGCAGCTTTCTCGGACAGGGAGGCACTGAAGCTTTCTTT. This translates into CASSFLGQGGTEAFF.

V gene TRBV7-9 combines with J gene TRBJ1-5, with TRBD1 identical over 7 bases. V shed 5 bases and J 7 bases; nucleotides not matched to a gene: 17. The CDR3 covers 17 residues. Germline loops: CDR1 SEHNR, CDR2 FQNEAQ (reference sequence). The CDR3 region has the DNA TGTGCCAGCAGCCCCGGAGGTGACAGGGTGAGGGGACAGCCCCAGCATTTT. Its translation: CASSPGGDRVRGQPQHF.

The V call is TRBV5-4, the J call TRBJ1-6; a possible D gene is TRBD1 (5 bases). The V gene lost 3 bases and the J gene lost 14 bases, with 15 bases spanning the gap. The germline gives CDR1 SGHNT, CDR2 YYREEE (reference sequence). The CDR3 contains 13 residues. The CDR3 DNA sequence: TGTGCCAGCAGCTCGGGTACAGGCGGGGCCCTCCACTTT. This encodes CASSSGTGGALHF.

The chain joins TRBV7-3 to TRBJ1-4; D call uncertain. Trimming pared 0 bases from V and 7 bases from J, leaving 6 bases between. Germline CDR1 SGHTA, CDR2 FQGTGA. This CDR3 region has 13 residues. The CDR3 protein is CASSLTRGEKLFF. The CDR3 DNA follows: TGTGCCAGCAGCTTAACCCGAGGTGAAAAACTGTTTTTT.

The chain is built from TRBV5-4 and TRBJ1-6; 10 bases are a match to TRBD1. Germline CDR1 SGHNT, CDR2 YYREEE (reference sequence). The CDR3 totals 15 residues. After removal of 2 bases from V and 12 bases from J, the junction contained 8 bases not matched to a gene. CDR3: CASSFIGTGVEPLHF. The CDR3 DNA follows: TGTGCCAGCAGCTTCATAGGGACAGGGGTTGAACCCCTCCACTTT.

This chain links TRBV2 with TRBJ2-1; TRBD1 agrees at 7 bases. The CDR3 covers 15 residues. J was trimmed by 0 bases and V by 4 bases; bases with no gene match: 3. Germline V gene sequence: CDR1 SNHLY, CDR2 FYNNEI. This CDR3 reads CASSGRQGSYNEQFF. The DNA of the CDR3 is TGTGCCAGCAGTGGGCGACAGGGCTCCTACAATGAGCAGTTCTTC.

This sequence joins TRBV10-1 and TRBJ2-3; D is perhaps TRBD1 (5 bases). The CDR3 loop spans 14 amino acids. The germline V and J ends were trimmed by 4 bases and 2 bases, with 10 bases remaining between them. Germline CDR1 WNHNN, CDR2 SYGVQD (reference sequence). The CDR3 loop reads CASSGMGLTDTQYF. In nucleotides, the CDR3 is TGCGCCAGCAGTGGGATGGGGCTCACAGATACGCAGTATTTT.

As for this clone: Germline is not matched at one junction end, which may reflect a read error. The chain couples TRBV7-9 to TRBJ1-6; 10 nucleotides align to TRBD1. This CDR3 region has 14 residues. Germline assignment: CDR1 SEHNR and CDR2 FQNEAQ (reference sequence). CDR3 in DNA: TGTTCCAGCAGCTGGACAGGGGGGTCTTCACCCCTCCACTTT. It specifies CSSSWTGGSSPLHF.

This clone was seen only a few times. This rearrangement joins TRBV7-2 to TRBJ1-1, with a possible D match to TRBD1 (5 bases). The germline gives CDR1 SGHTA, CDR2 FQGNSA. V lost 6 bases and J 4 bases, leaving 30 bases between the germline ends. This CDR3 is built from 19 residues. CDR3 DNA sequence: TGTGCCAGCAGTCGACGAGGGGCCACGGGAGGGCTGTCGGGCACTGAAGCTTTCTTT. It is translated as CASSRRGATGGLSGTEAFF.

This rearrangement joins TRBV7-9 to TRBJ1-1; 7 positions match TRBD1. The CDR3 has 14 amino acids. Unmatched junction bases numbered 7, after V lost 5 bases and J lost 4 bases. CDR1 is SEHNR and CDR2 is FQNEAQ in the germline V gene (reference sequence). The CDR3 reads CASSPPGQSTEAFF. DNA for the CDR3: TGTGCCAGCAGCCCACCGGGACAGAGCACTGAAGCTTTCTTT.

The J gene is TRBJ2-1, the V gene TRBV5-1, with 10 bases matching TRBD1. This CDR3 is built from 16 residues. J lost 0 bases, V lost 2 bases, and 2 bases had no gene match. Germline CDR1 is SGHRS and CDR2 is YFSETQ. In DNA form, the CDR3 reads TGCGCCAGCAGCTTTGGGGACAGGGGCTCCTACAATGAGCAGTTCTTC. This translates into CASSFGDRGSYNEQFF.

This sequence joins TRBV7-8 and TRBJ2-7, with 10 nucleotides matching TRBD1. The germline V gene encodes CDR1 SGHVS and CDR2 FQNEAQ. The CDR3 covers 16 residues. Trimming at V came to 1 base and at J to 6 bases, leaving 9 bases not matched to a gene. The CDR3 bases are TGTGCCAGCAGCTTAGGGTGGGGGACAGGGGATCTCGAGCAGTACTTC. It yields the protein CASSLGWGTGDLEQYF.

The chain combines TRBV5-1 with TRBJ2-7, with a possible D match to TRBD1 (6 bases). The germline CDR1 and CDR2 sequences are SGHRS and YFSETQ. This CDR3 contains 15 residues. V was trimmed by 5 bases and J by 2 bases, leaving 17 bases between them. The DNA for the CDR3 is TGCGCCAGCAGTTTTGGACAGTTGCCGACCTACGAGCAGTACTTC. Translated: CASSFGQLPTYEQYF. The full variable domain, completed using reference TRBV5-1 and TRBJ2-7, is KAGVTQTPRYLIKTRGQQVTLSCSPISGHRSVSWYQQTPGQGLQFLFEYFSETQRNKGNFPGRFSGRQFSNSRSEMNVSTLELGDSALYLCASSFGQLPTYEQYFGPGTRLTVT.

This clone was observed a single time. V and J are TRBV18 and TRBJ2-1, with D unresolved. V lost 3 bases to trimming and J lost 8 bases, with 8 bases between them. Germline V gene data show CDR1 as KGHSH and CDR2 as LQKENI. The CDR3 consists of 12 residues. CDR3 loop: CASSPTQDEQFF. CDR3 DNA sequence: TGTGCCAGCTCACCGACCCAGGATGAGCAGTTCTTC.

Written as DNA, the CDR3 is TGTGCCAGCTCCAAACTGACAGTAGTCAATGAGCAGTTCTTC. This gives the protein CASSKLTVVNEQFF. The rearrangement uses TRBV6-1 and TRBJ2-1, with a possible D match to TRBD1 (5 bases). In germline, CDR1 is MNHNS, CDR2 SASEGT. Trimming pared 8 bases from V and 6 bases from J, leaving 17 bases between. The CDR3 is 14 residues long.

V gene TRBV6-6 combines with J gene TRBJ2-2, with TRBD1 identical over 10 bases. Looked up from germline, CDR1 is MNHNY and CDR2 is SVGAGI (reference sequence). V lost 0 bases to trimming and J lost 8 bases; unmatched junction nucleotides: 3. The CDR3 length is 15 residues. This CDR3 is CASSYSDRGPGELFF. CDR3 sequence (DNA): TGTGCCAGCAGTTACTCCGACAGGGGGCCTGGGGAGCTGTTTTTT.

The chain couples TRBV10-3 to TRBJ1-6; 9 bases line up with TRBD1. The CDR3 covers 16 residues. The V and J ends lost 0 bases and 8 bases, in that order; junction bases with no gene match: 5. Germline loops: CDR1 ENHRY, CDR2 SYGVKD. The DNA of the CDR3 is TGTGCCATCAGTGAGTCGGCGGGACAGGGATATTCACCCCTCCACTTT. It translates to CAISESAGQGYSPLHF.

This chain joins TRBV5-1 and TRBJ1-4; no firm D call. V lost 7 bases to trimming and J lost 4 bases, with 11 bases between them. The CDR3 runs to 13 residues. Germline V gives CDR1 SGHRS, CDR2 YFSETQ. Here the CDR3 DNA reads TGCGCCAGCCGTAGCGGCAGTAATGAAAAACTGTTTTTT. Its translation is CASRSGSNEKLFF.

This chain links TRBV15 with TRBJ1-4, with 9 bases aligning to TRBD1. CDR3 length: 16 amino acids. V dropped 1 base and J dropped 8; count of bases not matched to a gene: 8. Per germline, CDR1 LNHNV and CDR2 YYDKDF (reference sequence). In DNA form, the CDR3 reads TGTGCCACCAGCAGAGCAGGGACAGGGAACAACGAAAAACTGTTTTTT. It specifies CATSRAGTGNNEKLFF.

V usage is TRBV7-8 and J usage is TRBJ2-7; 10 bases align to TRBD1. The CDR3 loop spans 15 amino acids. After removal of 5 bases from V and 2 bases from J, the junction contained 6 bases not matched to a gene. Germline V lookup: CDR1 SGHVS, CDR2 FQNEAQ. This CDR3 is CASSPLGTGAYEQYF. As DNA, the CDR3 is TGTGCCAGCAGCCCCCTGGGGACAGGGGCCTACGAGCAGTACTTC.

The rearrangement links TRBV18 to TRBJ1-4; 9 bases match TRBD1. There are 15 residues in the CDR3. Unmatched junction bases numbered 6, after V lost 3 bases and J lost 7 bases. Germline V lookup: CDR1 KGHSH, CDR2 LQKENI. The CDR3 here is CASSPPGQGREKLFF. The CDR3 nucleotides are TGTGCCAGCTCACCTCCGGGACAGGGTCGTGAAAAACTGTTTTTT.

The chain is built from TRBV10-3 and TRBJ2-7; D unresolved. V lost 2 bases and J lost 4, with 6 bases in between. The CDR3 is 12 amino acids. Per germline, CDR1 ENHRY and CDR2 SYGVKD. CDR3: CAISEQTYEQYF. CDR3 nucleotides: TGTGCCATCAGTGAGCAGACATACGAGCAGTACTTC.

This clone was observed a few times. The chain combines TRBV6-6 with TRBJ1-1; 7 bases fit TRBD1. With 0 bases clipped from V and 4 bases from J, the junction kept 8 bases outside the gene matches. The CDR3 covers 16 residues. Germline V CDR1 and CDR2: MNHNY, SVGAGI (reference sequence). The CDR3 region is CASSYSSRAGGTEAFF. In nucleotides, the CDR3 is TGTGCCAGCAGTTACTCGAGTAGAGCAGGGGGCACTGAAGCTTTCTTT.